The 19 T cell receptor beta chains in this list originate from one sample, sequenced in a study of beta chain features in type 1 diabetes. Expressed TCRB transcripts were sequenced because the entire RNA isolate underwent reverse transcription. Sequenced by immunoSEQ multiplex PCR; TCRdb stores in-frame clones only, minus some. Of approximately 600,000 clones in the sample, 12% are singletons; the top ten hold roughly 0.11%. General study points: For Type 1 diabetes patients, all four CD4+ subsets carried TCRB CDR3s that were moderately but significantly shorter.

These receptors have no known antigen. The specimen was naive CD4+ T cells from blood. The receptors originated from a man aged 25-45 years with type 1 diabetes.

V gene TRBV7-2 combines with J gene TRBJ2-3; 8 positions agree with TRBD1. Germline V gene sequence: CDR1 SGHTA, CDR2 FQGNSA. J gave up 4 bases and V 5 bases, and 8 bases lay outside the gene matches. This CDR3 has 15 amino acids. The CDR3 loop reads CASSGQGVGADTQYF. CDR3 nucleotide sequence: TGTGCCAGCAGCGGACAGGGCGTAGGCGCAGATACGCAGTATTTT.

This rearrangement joins TRBV6-5 to TRBJ2-7; the D gene is possibly TRBD1 (5 bases). Trimming stripped 0 bases from V and 2 bases from J, with 14 bases between. Germline V gene sequence: CDR1 MNHEY, CDR2 SVGAGI. There are 16 residues in the CDR3. The CDR3 DNA reads TGTGCCAGCAGTTACTCGATTATCCAGGGCCCCTACGAGCAGTACTTC. The encoded protein is CASSYSIIQGPYEQYF.

The chain carries TRBV25-1 and TRBJ2-7; 8 nucleotides match TRBD1. Per the germline V gene, CDR1 is MGHDK and CDR2 is SYGVNS. This CDR3 contains 15 residues. V lost 4 bases and J lost 1; bases outside the gene matches: 6. CDR3 DNA: TGTGCCAGCAGTGGAAGGACAGGGTGGTCCTACGAGCAGTACTTC. It translates to CASSGRTGWSYEQYF.

This clone was counted a few times. V gene TRBV5-5 combines with J gene TRBJ1-1; D gene ambiguous. Germline lookup yields CDR1 SGHKS and CDR2 YYEKEE (reference sequence). Trimming shortened V by 3 bases and J by 1 base, and 4 bases separated the two germline ends. The CDR3 is 12 amino acids. The CDR3 sequence: CASSWGNTEAFF. In DNA form, the CDR3 reads TGTGCCAGCAGCTGGGGGAACACTGAAGCTTTCTTT.

V and J are TRBV9 and TRBJ2-5; no clear D. CDR1 and CDR2 from the germline V gene are SGDLS and YYNGEE. This CDR3 has 13 residues. V shed 6 bases and J shed 2 bases, with 11 bases lying between them. The CDR3 nucleotides are TGTGCCAGCAACAGACAAGATCAAGAGACCCAGTACTTC. This gives the protein CASNRQDQETQYF.

This clone was recorded a few times. V usage is TRBV4-2 and J usage is TRBJ2-7; no clear D gene. The CDR3 length is 13 residues. Germline CDR1 and CDR2: LGHNA and YNFKEQ. The V end lost 0 bases, the J end lost 2 bases, and 5 bases lay between the germline ends. CDR3 coding DNA: TGTGCCAGCAGCCAAGATCTCGCCTACGAGCAGTACTTC. Translation: CASSQDLAYEQYF.

The chain couples TRBV6-1 to TRBJ1-2; a possible D gene is TRBD1 (6 bases). Germline V lookup: CDR1 MNHNS, CDR2 SASEGT. The CDR3 consists of 12 residues. V was pared by 8 bases and J by 4 bases, with 11 bases between. CDR3 nucleotides: TGTGCCAGCCATTGGACAGTCTATGGCTACACCTTC. Its translation is CASHWTVYGYTF.

The chain is built from TRBV23-1 and TRBJ1-5; 9 nucleotides align to TRBD1. TRBV23-1 is an ORF, with its function uncertain. V shed 1 base, J shed 7 bases, and the junction held 8 bases outside the gene matches. This CDR3 region has 16 residues. The CDR3 region is CASSQFTGGAKQPQHF. The DNA for the CDR3 is TGCGCCAGCAGTCAATTCACAGGGGGCGCAAAACAGCCCCAGCATTTT.

The V call is TRBV2, the J call TRBJ1-2, with 7 bases aligning to TRBD1. The germline gives CDR1 SNHLY, CDR2 FYNNEI. This CDR3 has 13 residues. V was pared by 4 bases and J by 4 bases, with 3 bases of the junction left unmatched. Written as DNA, the CDR3 is TGTGCCAGCAGTGGGGACAGACCCTATGGCTACACCTTC. Its translation is CASSGDRPYGYTF.

Only a few counts were recorded for this clone. The chain is built from TRBV7-3 and TRBJ2-3; either TRBD1 or TRBD2 may supply D (5 bases each). CDR1 SGHTA and CDR2 FQGTGA come from the germline V gene. The V end lost 5 bases, the J end lost 1 base, and 7 bases lay between the germline ends. This CDR3 spans 13 amino acids. The CDR3 sequence is CASSRGRTDTQYF. The DNA for the CDR3 is TGTGCCAGCAGCCGGGGACGCACAGATACGCAGTATTTT.

This clone came up a few times. This chain connects TRBV28 to TRBJ2-1; 9 bases map to TRBD1. Germline lookup yields CDR1 MDHEN and CDR2 SYDVKM. This CDR3 spans 16 amino acids. V shed 4 bases and J 8 bases; nucleotides not matched to a gene: 12. The CDR3 nucleotides read TGTGCCAGCAGTTCCACCGGGACAGGGTCATGGGATGAGCAGTTCTTC. Translation: CASSSTGTGSWDEQFF.

The rearrangement uses TRBV7-9 and TRBJ2-7; D remains ambiguous. CDR1 and CDR2 (germline): SEHNR, FQNEAQ (reference sequence). The V and J ends lost 4 bases and 6 bases respectively, with 22 bases between them. This CDR3 has 16 residues. The CDR3 spells CASSYPPITPLGEQYF. CDR3 in DNA: TGTGCCAGCAGCTACCCCCCAATTACACCTCTCGGCGAGCAGTACTTC.

This clone has just a few counts. Other DNA sequences in the sample encode the same CDR3. This rearrangement joins TRBV18 to TRBJ2-5; D remains ambiguous. Germline V gene sequence: CDR1 KGHSH, CDR2 LQKENI. The CDR3 runs to 12 residues. Trimming stripped 2 bases from V and 5 bases from J, with 6 bases between. The CDR3 region is CASSPSRETQYF. The CDR3 region has the DNA TGTGCCAGCTCACCATCCCGGGAGACCCAGTACTTC. The full variable domain, with the rest looked up from reference TRBV18 and TRBJ2-5, is NAGVMQNPRHLVRRRGQEARLRCSPMKGHSHVYWYRQLPEEGLKFMVYLQKENIIDESGMPKERFSAEFPKEGPSILRIQQVVRGDSAAYFCASSPSRETQYFGPGTRLLVL.

The V gene is TRBV6-4, the J gene TRBJ2-7; D remains unclear. Germline values: CDR1 MRHNA, CDR2 SNTAGT. The CDR3 has 10 residues. Trimming removed 8 bases from V and 6 bases from J, with 8 bases in between. DNA of the CDR3: TGTGCCAGCTACCCCGTCGAGCAGTACTTC. Its translation: CASYPVEQYF.

The V call is TRBV9, the J call TRBJ2-5; D not certain. Per germline, CDR1 SGDLS and CDR2 YYNGEE. The V and J ends lost 3 bases and 4 bases respectively, with 10 bases between them. The CDR3 is 13 amino acids. DNA for the CDR3: TGTGCCAGCAGCGGGGCCAGACGAGAGACCCAGTACTTC. As protein: CASSGARRETQYF.

This chain links TRBV9 with TRBJ2-5, with 8 bases aligning to TRBD2. Trimming at V came to 4 bases and at J to 4 bases, leaving 18 bases not matched to a gene. This CDR3 region has 18 residues. Germline loops: CDR1 SGDLS, CDR2 YYNGEE. The CDR3 bases are TGTGCCAGCAGCTACGAGACTGGGACTAGAAAGGGCATAGAGACCCAGTACTTC. This encodes CASSYETGTRKGIETQYF.

The sample holds a few counts of this clone. The chain is built from TRBV7-2 and TRBJ2-7; perhaps D is TRBD1 or TRBD2 (5 bases each). This CDR3 is built from 13 residues. Trimming took 6 bases from V and 2 from J, leaving 11 bases between them. CDR1 and CDR2 (germline): SGHTA, FQGNSA. CDR3 sequence: CASRGVGAYEQYF. The CDR3 DNA reads as TGTGCCAGCAGGGGAGTAGGGGCCTACGAGCAGTACTTC.

Written as DNA, the CDR3 is TGTGCCAGCAGCCTCGGGACACTTGTCTACGAGCAGTACTTC. Protein product: CASSLGTLVYEQYF. The chain has TRBV28 and TRBJ2-7, with TRBD1 as a possible D gene (6 bases). V was clipped by 6 bases and J by 3 bases, with 15 bases between them. CDR3 size: 14 residues. Germline CDR1 reads MDHEN; CDR2 reads SYDVKM.

As for this clone: This same CDR3 is encoded by further DNA sequences in the sample. The chain is built from TRBV20-1 and TRBJ2-7; D is tentatively TRBD1 or TRBD2 (5 bases each). The germline V gene encodes CDR1 DFQATT and CDR2 SNEGSKA (reference sequence). The CDR3 covers 11 residues. Trimming pared 3 bases from V and 4 bases from J, leaving 7 bases between. This CDR3 is CSARRGYEQYF. The CDR3 DNA is TGCAGTGCTAGGAGGGGTTACGAGCAGTACTTC.